The 12 T cell receptor beta chains below come from one sample, sequenced in a study of shared clonotypes between healthy human individuals (dated by TCRdb to the early 2020s). CD8 naive samples consisted of CD45RO-negative cells that were positively selected for CCR7, yielding a CD45RA+CCR7+ population without TemRA cells. The library was prepared using the immunoSEQ multiplex PCR assay. Sourced from immuneACCESS, this table was stored by TCRdb with only in-frame sequences that have V and J called. A share of the clones is absent; for the studies checked, an unresolved V gene accounts for under half, and the remainder has no known explanation. Recorded for this sample are about 1,800,000 clones; about 95% of them occurred a single time. Around 1% of the sample is held by the ten biggest clonotypes. The sample was naive CD8+ T cells sorted from blood. The intended sense of this specimen's cell subset or site label: CD45RA+CCR7+. The receptors here all came from a man between 18 and 29 years old in good health.

The rearrangement joins TRBV6-1 to TRBJ1-6, with D unresolved. The CDR3 contains 11 residues. Between the trimmed V and J ends, which lost 6 bases and 7 bases, there was a span of 4 bases. The germline V gene has CDR1 MNHNS and CDR2 SASEGT. The CDR3: CASRQNSPLHF. The CDR3 nucleotides are TGTGCCAGCAGACAGAATTCACCCCTCCACTTT.

This chain uses TRBV2 with TRBJ2-5, with 12 nucleotides matching TRBD1. This CDR3 is 16 amino acids long. CDR1 is SNHLY and CDR2 is FYNNEI in the germline V gene. V gave up 4 bases and J gave up 2 bases; unmatched junction bases: 5. CDR3 residues: CASSVGTGGYQETQYF. DNA of the CDR3: TGTGCCAGCAGTGTAGGGACAGGGGGCTATCAAGAGACCCAGTACTTC.

This chain links TRBV27 with TRBJ2-2; 7 positions agree with TRBD1. This CDR3 spans 15 amino acids. V dropped 8 bases and J dropped 2; count of bases not matched to a gene: 8. Germline CDR1 reads MNHEY; CDR2 reads SMNVEV (reference sequence). Here the CDR3 reads CASYPGTVNTGELFF. The CDR3 nucleotides are TGTGCCAGCTACCCCGGGACAGTTAACACCGGGGAGCTGTTTTTT.

This clone was seen once. The chain employs TRBV28 and TRBJ2-3; 7 bases align to TRBD1. V dropped 4 bases and J dropped 3; count of bases not matched to a gene: 7. The CDR3 is 15 residues long. The V gene's germline CDR1 is MDHEN and CDR2 SYDVKM. The CDR3 DNA follows: TGTGCCAGCAGTTCGGGACAGAGCCTAACAGATACGCAGTATTTT. This sequence encodes CASSSGQSLTDTQYF.

The chain has TRBV13 and TRBJ2-3; D is uncertain. Deletions cut 3 bases from V and 5 bases from J, with 12 bases between. Germline values: CDR1 PRHDT, CDR2 FYEKMQ (reference sequence). This CDR3 spans 14 amino acids. CDR3 bases: TGTGCCAGCAGCTTTTTTCACAAAGGAGATACGCAGTATTTT. Translating it yields CASSFFHKGDTQYF.

As concerns this clone: Other DNA sequences within the sample encode an identical CDR3. The chain joins TRBV4-1 to TRBJ1-1; D not resolved. This CDR3 is built from 11 residues. Looked up from germline, CDR1 is MGHRA and CDR2 is YSYEKL. Trimming left V 0 bases short and J 4 bases short, with 0 bases between. The CDR3 is CASSQDTEAFF. CDR3 in DNA: TGCGCCAGCAGCCAAGACACTGAAGCTTTCTTT.

The chain uses TRBV28 and TRBJ1-6; D remains unclear. Deletions cut 8 bases from V and 4 bases from J, with 12 bases between. Looked up from germline, CDR1 is MDHEN and CDR2 is SYDVKM. The CDR3 length is 14 residues. The CDR3 loop is CASGEGLYNSPLHF. The CDR3 bases are TGTGCCAGCGGCGAGGGCCTATATAATTCACCCCTCCACTTT. The variable domain in full, completed from reference TRBV28 and TRBJ1-6, reads DVKVTQSSRYLVKRTGEKVFLECVQDMDHENMFWYRQDPGLGLRLIYFSYDVKMKEKGDIPEGYSVSREKKERFSLILESASTNQTSMYLCASGEGLYNSPLHFGNGTRLTVT.

The chain is built from TRBV15 and TRBJ2-2, with a tentative D call TRBD1 (5 bases). V was shortened by 3 bases and J by 10 bases, with 15 bases between the two germline ends. Germline values: CDR1 LNHNV, CDR2 YYDKDF (reference sequence). The CDR3 covers 14 residues. The CDR3 DNA reads TGTGCCACCAGCAGGTTACAGGTTAGGGAGGAGCTGTTTTTT. This encodes CATSRLQVREELFF.

This chain links TRBV28 with TRBJ2-5, with D unresolved. V was trimmed by 7 bases and J by 6 bases, leaving 18 bases between them. This CDR3 has 14 residues. CDR1 is MDHEN and CDR2 is SYDVKM in the germline V gene. In DNA form, the CDR3 reads TGTGCCAGCAACCCTCTATCCACCGTCCAGACCCAGTACTTC. Amino acid sequence: CASNPLSTVQTQYF.

The gene calls are TRBV2 and TRBJ2-1; D call uncertain. This CDR3 is 12 amino acids long. Trimming took 8 bases from V and 0 from J, leaving 5 bases between them. CDR1 is SNHLY and CDR2 is FYNNEI in the germline V gene. The CDR3 protein is CASYSSYNEQFF. In nucleotides, the CDR3 is TGTGCCAGCTATAGCTCCTACAATGAGCAGTTCTTC.

The chain carries TRBV2 and TRBJ1-2, with D possibly being TRBD1 (6 bases). V was clipped by 4 bases and J by 2 bases, with 17 bases between them. The germline CDR1 and CDR2 sequences are SNHLY and FYNNEI. CDR3 length: 16 residues. The CDR3 DNA reads TGTGCCAGCAGTGCTGGGAGGGAAGGGGGAAACTATGGCTACACCTTC. Its translation: CASSAGREGGNYGYTF.

V gene TRBV19 combines with J gene TRBJ2-5; 12 nucleotides agree with TRBD2. The CDR3 spans 16 residues. V trimming: 5 bases; J trimming: 4 bases; junction bases outside the gene matches: 8. Looked up from germline, CDR1 is LNHDA and CDR2 is SQIVND (reference sequence). The CDR3 is CASSPRLAGVSETQYF. The CDR3 nucleotides are TGTGCCAGTAGTCCCAGACTAGCGGGAGTATCAGAGACCCAGTACTTC.